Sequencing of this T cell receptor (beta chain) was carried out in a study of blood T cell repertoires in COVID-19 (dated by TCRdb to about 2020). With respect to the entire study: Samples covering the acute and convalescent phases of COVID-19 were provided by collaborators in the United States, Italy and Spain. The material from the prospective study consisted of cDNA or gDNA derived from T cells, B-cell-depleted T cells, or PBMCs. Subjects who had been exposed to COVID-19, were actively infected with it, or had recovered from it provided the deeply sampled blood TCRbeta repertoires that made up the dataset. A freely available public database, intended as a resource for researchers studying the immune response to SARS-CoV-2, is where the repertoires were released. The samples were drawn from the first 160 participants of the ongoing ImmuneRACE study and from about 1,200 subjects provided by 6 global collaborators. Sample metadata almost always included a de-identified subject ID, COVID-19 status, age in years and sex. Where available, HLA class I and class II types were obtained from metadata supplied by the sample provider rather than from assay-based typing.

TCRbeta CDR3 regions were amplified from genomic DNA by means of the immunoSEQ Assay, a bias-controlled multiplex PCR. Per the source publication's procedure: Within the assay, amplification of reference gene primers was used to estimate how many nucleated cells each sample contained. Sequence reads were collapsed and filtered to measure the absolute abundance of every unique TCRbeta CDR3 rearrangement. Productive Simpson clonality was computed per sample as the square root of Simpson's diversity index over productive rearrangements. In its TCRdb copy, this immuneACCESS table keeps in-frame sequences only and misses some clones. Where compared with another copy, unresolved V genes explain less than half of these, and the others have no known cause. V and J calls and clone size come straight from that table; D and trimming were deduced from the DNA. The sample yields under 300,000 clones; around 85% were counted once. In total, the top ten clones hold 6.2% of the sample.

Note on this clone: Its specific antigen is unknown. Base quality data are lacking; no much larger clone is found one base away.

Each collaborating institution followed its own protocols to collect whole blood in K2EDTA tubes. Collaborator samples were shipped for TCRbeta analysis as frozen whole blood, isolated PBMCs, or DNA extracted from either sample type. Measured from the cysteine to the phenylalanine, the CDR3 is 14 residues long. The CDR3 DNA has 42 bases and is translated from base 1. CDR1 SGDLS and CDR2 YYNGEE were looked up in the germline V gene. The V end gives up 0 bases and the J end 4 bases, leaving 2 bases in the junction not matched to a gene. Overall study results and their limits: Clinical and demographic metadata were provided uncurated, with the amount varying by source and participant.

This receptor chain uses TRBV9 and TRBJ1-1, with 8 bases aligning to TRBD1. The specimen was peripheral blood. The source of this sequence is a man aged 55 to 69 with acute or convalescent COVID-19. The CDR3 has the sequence CASSVVDRATEAFF. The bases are TGTGCCAGCAGCGTAGTGGACAGGGCCACTGAAGCTTTCTTT.